This entry is about one T cell receptor beta chain. V lost 2 bases, J lost 2 bases, and 6 bases stayed unmatched. Germline V CDR1 and CDR2: SGHNT, YYREEE (reference sequence). CDR3 length equals 15 residues. This specimen comes from a study of blood T cell repertoires in COVID-19. On the study more broadly: Nucleic acid was either cDNA or gDNA, and it came from T cells, B-cell-depleted T cells, or PBMCs.

The authors' processing: For nucleated cells, counts were estimated from reference gene primer amplification. The repertoire was sequenced with immunoSEQ multiplex PCR; TCRdb's copy has only in-frame clones and lacks some. V and J calls and clone size are copied from that table; D and trimming were computed from the DNA. The sample contains 150,000 to 200,000 clones, 60% to 85% of which appear only once. V and J are TRBV5-4 and TRBJ1-1; 7 bases match TRBD1. Sequencing was performed on peripheral blood. The source of this sequence is a woman aged 50 to 65 with active or convalescent COVID-19. CDR3 coding DNA: TGTGCCAGCAGCTTAGGGAGACAGGGTAACACTGAAGCTTTCTTT. Its translation: CASSLGRQGNTEAFF.